This passage covers 27 T cell receptor beta chains from one sample sequenced in a study of T cell responses to AZD1222 COVID-19 vaccine. Here immunoSEQ multiplex PCR was the method, and the copy in TCRdb shows in-frame clones only, minus some. The sample consists of more than 150,000 clones, 85% to 95% of them appearing once. The input for sequencing was peripheral blood, taken on day 0 of AZD1222 vaccination. All receptors come from an adult in good health.

The chain couples TRBV28 to TRBJ1-2; tentatively, D is TRBD1 (5 bases). Between the trimmed V and J ends, which lost 2 bases and 11 bases, there was a span of 9 bases. The CDR3 extends over 11 amino acids. Per the germline V gene, CDR1 is MDHEN and CDR2 is SYDVKM. The CDR3 DNA sequence: TGTGCCAGCAGTTTACAGGGATCGTACACCTTC. Amino acids: CASSLQGSYTF.

CDR3 in DNA: TGTGCCAGCAGCCCCCACAGAGGCGAGCAGTACTTC. Its protein product is CASSPHRGEQYF. This rearrangement joins TRBV7-8 to TRBJ2-7, with unresolved D. V gave up 5 bases and J gave up 6 bases, with 11 bases separating them. The CDR3 is 12 residues long. CDR1 SGHVS and CDR2 FQNEAQ come from the germline V gene.

This clone was seen a single time. The chain has TRBV7-9 and TRBJ1-3; D may be TRBD1 (5 bases). CDR1 and CDR2 (germline): SEHNR, FQNEAQ (reference sequence). The CDR3 contains 19 residues. V gave up 4 bases and J gave up 0 bases, with 22 bases separating them. This CDR3 is CASSSRPGAPYRSGNTIYF. The CDR3 DNA reads as TGTGCCAGCAGCTCCCGACCCGGGGCGCCATACCGCTCTGGAAACACCATATATTTT.

The chain employs TRBV24-1 and TRBJ2-5; D is uncertain. Trimming stripped 4 bases from V and 2 bases from J, with 10 bases between. The CDR3 length is 14 residues. CDR1 and CDR2 from the germline V gene are KGHDR and SFDVKD. The DNA of the CDR3 is TGTGCCACCAGTGACCCGGGCCAACAAGAGACCCAGTACTTC. Amino acid sequence: CATSDPGQQETQYF.

This chain uses TRBV28 with TRBJ1-5; D not certain. V lost 2 bases and J 5 bases, leaving 10 bases between the germline ends. Germline V gene lookup returns CDR1 MDHEN and CDR2 SYDVKM. The CDR3 contains 14 residues. CDR3 sequence (DNA): TGTGCCAGCAGTTTAAATTTAGGAGATCAGCCCCAGCATTTT. This encodes CASSLNLGDQPQHF.

The CDR3 DNA reads as TGTGCCAGCAGCTTGTTGGACCCCACTAACTATGGCTACACCTTC. Translation gives CASSLLDPTNYGYTF. The chain carries TRBV5-5 and TRBJ1-2; D unresolved. Germline CDR1 SGHKS, CDR2 YYEKEE (reference sequence). Deletions cut 1 base from V and 0 bases from J, with 10 bases between. The CDR3 covers 15 residues.

This clone was observed a single time. This CDR3 reads CASSEYSTGSGETQYF. The CDR3 coding sequence is TGTGCCAGCAGTGAATATTCGACAGGGTCGGGAGAGACCCAGTACTTC. The chain carries TRBV2 and TRBJ2-5; 7 bases fit TRBD1. The V and J ends lost 2 bases and 4 bases, in that order; junction bases with no gene match: 10. This CDR3 contains 16 residues. Germline lookup yields CDR1 SNHLY and CDR2 FYNNEI.

This rearrangement joins TRBV6-5 to TRBJ1-5; D gene unclear. CDR1 and CDR2 from the germline V gene are MNHEY and SVGAGI. The CDR3 runs to 15 residues. Trimming took off 2 bases at V and 4 bases at J, with 12 bases between the two ends. This CDR3 is CASSYPSSLNQPQHF. The CDR3 DNA reads TGTGCCAGCAGTTACCCTTCCAGCCTTAATCAGCCCCAGCATTTT.

This clone has only a few counts. V and J are TRBV5-8 and TRBJ1-2, with D perhaps TRBD1 (5 bases). This CDR3 contains 14 residues. CDR1 and CDR2 (germline): SGHTS, YDEGEE. V was cut by 0 bases and J by 8 bases, with 14 bases left in between. The CDR3 region has the DNA TGTGCCAGCAGCTTGGAACGTCGAGGGACCGGCTACACCTTC. Protein product: CASSLERRGTGYTF.

This clone was seen only a few times. The chain employs TRBV4-1 and TRBJ2-1; 9 positions match TRBD2. Germline V CDR1 and CDR2: MGHRA, YSYEKL. CDR3 length: 17 amino acids. V was pared by 2 bases and J by 8 bases, with 13 bases of the junction left unmatched. The CDR3 region is CASSQWPFSGSSYEQFF. As DNA, the CDR3 is TGCGCCAGCAGCCAATGGCCCTTTAGCGGGAGTAGCTATGAGCAGTTCTTC.

The J gene is TRBJ1-3, the V gene TRBV6-5; D is perhaps TRBD1 (5 bases). The CDR3 contains 13 residues. Trimming shortened V by 6 bases and J by 0 bases, and 6 bases separated the two germline ends. Germline V gives CDR1 MNHEY, CDR2 SVGAGI. CDR3 in amino acids: CASRTDSGNTIYF. As DNA, the CDR3 is TGTGCCAGCAGGACAGACTCTGGAAACACCATATATTTT.

As concerns this clone: Compared with germline, one end of the junction differs, possibly owing to a read error. The rearrangement uses TRBV28 and TRBJ2-7, with 8 positions matching TRBD2. CDR1 and CDR2 from the germline V gene are MDHEN and SYDVKM. CDR3 length equals 16 residues. CDR3 amino acids: CVSSFHLAGLSYEQYF. Here the CDR3 DNA reads TGTGTCAGCAGCTTCCATTTAGCGGGACTCTCCTACGAGCAGTACTTC.

The chain has TRBV4-3 and TRBJ2-7; the D gene is possibly TRBD2 (5 bases). Germline values: CDR1 LGHNA, CDR2 YSLEER. Between the trimmed V and J ends, which lost 4 bases and 3 bases, there was a span of 10 bases. The CDR3 spans 13 residues. The CDR3, as DNA: TGCGCCAGCAGCCTGACTAAGAACTACGAGCAGTACTTC. It codes for CASSLTKNYEQYF.

This chain links TRBV7-9 with TRBJ1-4, with 7 nucleotides matching TRBD1. The CDR3 sequence is 15 residues long. CDR1 SEHNR and CDR2 FQNEAQ come from the germline V gene (reference sequence). Germline trimming cut 2 bases from V and 7 bases from J; bases unmatched to any gene: 7. The CDR3 region is CASSLSIGGSEKLFF. CDR3 DNA: TGTGCCAGCAGCTTATCAATAGGGGGCAGTGAAAAACTGTTTTTT.

V usage is TRBV6-5 and J usage is TRBJ1-2; possibly TRBD1 for D (5 bases). The germline CDR1 and CDR2 sequences are MNHEY and SVGAGI. CDR3 length: 13 residues. V lost 4 bases and J 8 bases, leaving 14 bases between the germline ends. The CDR3 sequence: CASSSTGVSGYTF. The CDR3 DNA sequence: TGTGCCAGCAGTTCCACGGGGGTTTCCGGCTACACCTTC.

This clone has only one observation. This chain uses TRBV4-3 with TRBJ1-1; unclear D gene. Trimming removed 0 bases from V and 6 bases from J, with 11 bases in between. The CDR3 is 14 amino acids. In germline, CDR1 is LGHNA, CDR2 YSLEER. In DNA form, the CDR3 reads TGCGCCAGCAGCCAAGACCTAACCCGGGCTGAAGCTTTCTTT. Its protein product is CASSQDLTRAEAFF.

The chain links TRBV28 to TRBJ1-5; no clear D gene. CDR1 and CDR2 from the germline V gene are MDHEN and SYDVKM. The CDR3 extends over 13 amino acids. Trimming removed 5 bases from V and 6 bases from J, with 11 bases in between. CDR3 coding DNA: TGTGCCAGCAGTCCTTTCGGAGGTCAGCCCCAGCATTTT. It translates to CASSPFGGQPQHF. Combining the CDR3 with reference TRBV28 and TRBJ1-5 gives the whole variable domain DVKVTQSSRYLVKRTGEKVFLECVQDMDHENMFWYRQDPGLGLRLIYFSYDVKMKEKGDIPEGYSVSREKKERFSLILESASTNQTSMYLCASSPFGGQPQHFGDGTRLSIL.

The chain couples TRBV19 to TRBJ1-6, with D possibly being TRBD1 (6 bases). Germline values: CDR1 LNHDA, CDR2 SQIVND (reference sequence). Deletions cut 8 bases from V and 9 bases from J, with 23 bases between. This CDR3 has 16 amino acids. DNA of the CDR3: TGTGCCAGTTCGCCCCTGCAGACAGGAGCTGCTTCACCCCTCCACTTT. The encoded protein is CASSPLQTGAASPLHF. Full variable domain (remainder filled in from reference TRBV19 and TRBJ1-6): DGGITQSPKYLFRKEGQNVTLSCEQNLNHDAMYWYRQDPGQGLRLIYYSQIVNDFQKGDIAEGYSVSREKKESFPLTVTSAQKNPTAFYLCASSPLQTGAASPLHFGNGTRLTVT.

The chain recombines TRBV20-1 with TRBJ1-5, with 10 bases identical to TRBD1. Per the germline V gene, CDR1 is DFQATT and CDR2 is SNEGSKA (reference sequence). The CDR3 extends over 14 amino acids. After removal of 3 bases from V and 5 bases from J, the junction contained 4 bases not matched to a gene. In DNA, the CDR3 is TGCAGTGCTAGTTTGACAGGGGGCGATCAGCCCCAGCATTTT. Translated: CSASLTGGDQPQHF.

The chain couples TRBV28 to TRBJ2-7, with D possibly matching TRBD2 (5 bases). Germline V lookup: CDR1 MDHEN, CDR2 SYDVKM. This CDR3 has 13 amino acids. V lost 3 bases and J 6 bases, leaving 12 bases between the germline ends. Here the CDR3 DNA reads TGTGCCAGCAGTTTGCCCACCCGGGGCGAGCAGTACTTC. Residues: CASSLPTRGEQYF.

This rearrangement joins TRBV18 to TRBJ1-1; tentatively, D is TRBD1 (5 bases). This CDR3 spans 15 amino acids. Trimming took off 3 bases at V and 0 bases at J, with 11 bases between the two ends. Germline V gene sequence: CDR1 KGHSH, CDR2 LQKENI. The CDR3, as DNA: TGTGCCAGCTCACCGGGGGAAGGGATGAACACTGAAGCTTTCTTT. Translating gives CASSPGEGMNTEAFF.

The gene calls are TRBV13 and TRBJ2-7; TRBD1 aligns across 10 bases. The germline V gene encodes CDR1 PRHDT and CDR2 FYEKMQ (reference sequence). CDR3 length equals 14 residues. J was trimmed by 6 bases and V by 5 bases; bases with no gene match: 7. CDR3 residues: CASSTWDRGGEQYF. The CDR3 DNA sequence: TGTGCCAGCAGCACCTGGGACAGGGGTGGCGAGCAGTACTTC.

The chain carries TRBV13 and TRBJ2-4, with D tentatively TRBD2 (6 bases). The CDR3 runs 16 residues. Trimming stripped 1 base from V and 0 bases from J, with 10 bases between. Germline-derived CDR1 and CDR2 are PRHDT and FYEKMQ (reference sequence). The CDR3 DNA sequence: TGTGCCAGCAGCTTAGAAGGAGGGGTAGCCAAAAACATTCAGTACTTC. This encodes CASSLEGGVAKNIQYF.

This chain links TRBV9 with TRBJ2-2; maybe TRBD2 (6 bases). CDR3 length: 14 amino acids. V lost 4 bases, J lost 6 bases, and 13 bases lay in between. Germline CDR1 and CDR2: SGDLS and YYNGEE. CDR3 residues: CASSPSASAGELFF. The CDR3 nucleotides read TGTGCCAGCAGCCCCTCCGCTAGCGCCGGGGAGCTGTTTTTT.

The chain couples TRBV11-3 to TRBJ1-1, with TRBD1 as a possible D gene (6 bases). V dropped 2 bases and J dropped 5 bases, with 12 bases sitting between them. This CDR3 is 14 amino acids long. CDR1 is SGHNT, CDR2 YENEEA, per germline. This chain's CDR3 is CASSLSQGRTEAFF. The CDR3 nucleotides are TGTGCCAGCAGCTTAAGTCAGGGGAGGACTGAAGCTTTCTTT. Full variable domain (outside the CDR3, taken from reference TRBV11-3 and TRBJ1-1): EAGVVQSPRYKIIEKKQPVAFWCNPISGHNTLYWYLQNLGQGPELLIRYENEEAVDDSQLPKDRFSAERLKGVDSTLKIQPAELGDSAVYLCASSLSQGRTEAFFGQGTRLTVV.

The chain couples TRBV29-1 to TRBJ1-2; TRBD1 might be the D (6 bases). The germline CDR1 and CDR2 sequences are SQVTM and ANQGSEA. This CDR3 spans 12 amino acids. V was pared by 3 bases and J by 4 bases, with 9 bases between. The CDR3 bases are TGCAGCGTTGATCAGGGGATCTATGGCTACACCTTC. Translating it yields CSVDQGIYGYTF.

The chain uses TRBV30 and TRBJ2-7, with 9 bases lining up with TRBD2. The CDR3 loop spans 15 amino acids. CDR1 is GTSNPN and CDR2 is SVGIG in the germline V gene (reference sequence). Written as DNA, the CDR3 is TGTGTCGCTCGTTACGGGGCTAGCGGGACCTACGAGCAGTACTTC. Encoded protein: CVARYGASGTYEQYF. The full variable domain, with the rest looked up from reference TRBV30 and TRBJ2-7, is SQTIHQWPATLVQPVGSPLSLECTVEGTSNPNLYWYRQAAGRGLQLLFYSVGIGQISSEVPQNLSASRPQDRQFILSSKKLLLSDSGFYLCVARYGASGTYEQYFGPGTRLTVT.